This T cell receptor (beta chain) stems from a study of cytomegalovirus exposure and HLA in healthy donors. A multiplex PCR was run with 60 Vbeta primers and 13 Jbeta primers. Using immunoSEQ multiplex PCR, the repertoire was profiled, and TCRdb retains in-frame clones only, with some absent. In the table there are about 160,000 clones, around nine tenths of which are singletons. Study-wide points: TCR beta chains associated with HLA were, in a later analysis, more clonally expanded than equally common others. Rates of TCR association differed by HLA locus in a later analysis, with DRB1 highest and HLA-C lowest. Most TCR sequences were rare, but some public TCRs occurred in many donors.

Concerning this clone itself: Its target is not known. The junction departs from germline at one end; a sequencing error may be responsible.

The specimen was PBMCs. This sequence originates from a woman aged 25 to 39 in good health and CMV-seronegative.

CDR3 residues: CASSLSAGPSLF. The CDR3 DNA reads as TGTGCCAGCAGCCTTTCGGCAGGGCCTAGTCTTTTT. V is TRBV28 and J is TRBJ1-4, with TRBD1 as a possible D gene (5 bases). CDR3 length: 12 residues. Per the germline V gene, CDR1 is MDHEN and CDR2 is SYDVKM.